This section outlines one T cell receptor (beta chain) sequence together with its context. The source of the sample is a study of blood T cell repertoires in COVID-19. Some clones are missing from TCRdb's copy, which holds only in-frame ones; the method was immunoSEQ multiplex PCR. The sample contains roughly 160,000 clones, about 80% of which appear only once. This CDR3 has 15 residues. V was shortened by 2 bases and J by 7 bases, with 12 bases between the two germline ends. Germline V gene sequence: CDR1 MNHEY, CDR2 SVGAGI. The chain has TRBV6-5 and TRBJ1-6, with D unclear. The sample was PBMCs or T cells enriched from blood (not recorded which). The origin of this receptor is a woman aged 60-75 years who had recovered from COVID-19. CDR3 sequence reads: CASSYTTEGNSPLHF. DNA of the CDR3: TGTGCCAGCAGTTACACCACAGAGGGCAATTCACCCCTCCACTTT.